A single sample is the source of the 9 T cell receptor beta chains below, sequenced in a study of blood T cell repertoires in COVID-19. Measured with immunoSEQ multiplex PCR; TCRdb has only the in-frame clones, and not every one. This sample has a few hundred thousand clones, with roughly 90% found just once. The specimen was peripheral blood. These receptor sequences come from a woman between 35 and 50 years old with COVID-19, enrolled during active disease.

The rearrangement links TRBV3-1 (or the pseudogene TRBV3-2) to TRBJ1-2, with unresolved D. This CDR3 spans 14 amino acids. V lost 3 bases and J 4 bases, leaving 12 bases between the germline ends. From germline, CDR1 is LGHDT and CDR2 YNNKEL (reference sequence). CDR3 loop: CASSQVSPGYGYTF. The CDR3 DNA sequence: TGTGCCAGCAGCCAGGTCTCCCCAGGCTATGGCTACACCTTC.

This clone was seen a few times. The V call is TRBV6-2 or TRBV6-3, the J call TRBJ1-5; D uncertain. Germline V gene sequence: CDR1 MNHEY, CDR2 SVGEGT. The CDR3 is made up of 14 amino acids. Trimming cost V 0 bases and J 4 bases, with 7 bases left between them. CDR3 protein: CASSYSSPNQPQHF. In DNA, the CDR3 is TGTGCCAGCAGTTACTCGAGTCCAAATCAGCCCCAGCATTTT.

This clone was observed a handful of times. The V gene is TRBV5-4, the J gene TRBJ2-7; 7 bases line up with TRBD1. This CDR3 is built from 13 residues. The V segment lost 3 bases and the J segment 6 bases; nucleotides outside the gene matches: 6. Germline loops: CDR1 SGHNT, CDR2 YYREEE (reference sequence). The DNA of the CDR3 is TGTGCCAGCAGCTCGAACGCAGGGGGCGAGCAGTACTTC. Amino acid sequence: CASSSNAGGEQYF.

The gene calls are TRBV9 and TRBJ1-6; maybe TRBD1 (6 bases). The CDR3 loop spans 14 amino acids. Per the germline V gene, CDR1 is SGDLS and CDR2 is YYNGEE. V was trimmed by 0 bases and J by 7 bases, leaving 8 bases between them. The CDR3 spells CASSVEDRNSPLHF. CDR3 DNA sequence: TGTGCCAGCAGCGTAGAGGACAGAAATTCACCCCTCCACTTT.

The chain has TRBV4-3 and TRBJ2-7, with a weak D call TRBD2 (6 bases). V lost 4 bases and J lost 3, with 16 bases in between. Looked up from germline, CDR1 is LGHNA and CDR2 is YSLEER. The CDR3 totals 15 residues. The CDR3 is CASSRIMGGNYEQYF. The DNA for the CDR3 is TGCGCCAGCAGCCGGATCATGGGGGGAAACTACGAGCAGTACTTC.

The V call is TRBV18, the J call TRBJ2-7, with 8 bases that match TRBD1. Per germline, CDR1 KGHSH and CDR2 LQKENI. V dropped 4 bases and J dropped 7; count of bases not matched to a gene: 12. The length of the CDR3 is 15 residues. This CDR3 reads CASSLGQGQTEEQYF. The CDR3 nucleotides read TGTGCCAGCTCACTTGGACAGGGACAGACGGAAGAGCAGTACTTC.

The chain couples TRBV4-3 to TRBJ2-7; 7 bases fit TRBD1. V gave up 3 bases and J gave up 7 bases; unmatched junction bases: 12. Germline CDR1 LGHNA, CDR2 YSLEER. There are 15 residues in the CDR3. The CDR3 protein is CASSHRTGPSWEQYF. The DNA for the CDR3 is TGCGCCAGCAGCCACCGGACAGGACCCTCCTGGGAGCAGTACTTC.

The chain combines TRBV9 with TRBJ2-7, with D maybe TRBD1 (6 bases). Trimming removed 2 bases from V and 6 bases from J, with 15 bases in between. Germline V gene data show CDR1 as SGDLS and CDR2 as YYNGEE. The CDR3 contains 14 residues. The CDR3 coding sequence is TGTGCCAGCAGCGTCCGGGACACCTTCGGCGAGCAGTACTTC. As protein: CASSVRDTFGEQYF. The whole variable domain, remainder taken from reference TRBV9 and TRBJ2-7, is DSGVTQTPKHLITATGQRVTLRCSPRSGDLSVYWYQQSLDQGLQFLIQYYNGEERAKGNILERFSAQQFPDLHSELNLSSLELGDSALYFCASSVRDTFGEQYFGPGTRLTVT.

The CDR3 spells CASSYVPQGGEAFF. Written as DNA, the CDR3 is TGTGCCAGCAGTTACGTTCCCCAGGGTGGGGAAGCTTTCTTT. The rearrangement uses TRBV6-5 and TRBJ1-1, with D possibly TRBD1 on 5 matching bases. Between the trimmed V and J ends, which lost 2 bases and 8 bases, there was a span of 15 bases. The CDR3 runs to 14 residues. In germline, CDR1 is MNHEY, CDR2 SVGAGI.